One T cell receptor beta chain is described in this entry. The antigen is not known. Repertoires were generated with immunoSEQ multiplex PCR, while TCRdb's copy carries only in-frame clones and drops some. The table lists 150,000 to 200,000 clones, around nine tenths of them singletons. There are 17 residues in the CDR3. With 4 bases clipped from V and 2 bases from J, the junction kept 15 bases outside the gene matches. Per germline, CDR1 GTSNPN and CDR2 SVGIG (reference sequence). This entry is derived from a study of lymphopenia after photon versus proton radiotherapy. Findings of the study overall: Survival link was tested only in deceased patients; proton benefit remains a possibility. Relative stability marked proton patients; photon patients lost diversity and naive cells. Oligoclonal CD8+ Temra expansion after nadir drove photon patients' diversity drop.

The receptor was isolated from a man over 45 with gastric cancer. The specimen comprised peripheral blood, sampled from a patient treated with photon-based radiotherapy. The V call is TRBV30, the J call TRBJ2-3; TRBD2 aligns across 7 bases. This CDR3 reads CAWTPPGLAGITDTQYF. DNA for the CDR3: TGTGCCTGGACCCCGCCGGGATTAGCGGGTATCACAGATACGCAGTATTTT.